Presented here are 24 T cell receptor beta chains from one specimen sequenced in a study of cytomegalovirus exposure and HLA in healthy donors. The PCR made use of 60 Vbeta and 13 Jbeta primers. Repertoires were generated with immunoSEQ multiplex PCR, while TCRdb's copy carries only in-frame clones and drops some. The repertoire holds 95,000 to 100,000 clones, with 75% as singletons. Specimen: PBMCs. These receptors originate from a man aged 50 to 60 in good health and CMV-seronegative.

This sequence joins TRBV6-6 and TRBJ2-5; a possible D gene is TRBD1 (5 bases). The ends were cut back, 2 bases at V and 2 bases at J, with 12 bases in the middle. The length of the CDR3 is 15 residues. Germline V gene data show CDR1 as MNHNY and CDR2 as SVGAGI (reference sequence). The CDR3 DNA reads as TGTGCCAGCAGTTACGGCAGGGTTGGGCAAGAGACCCAGTACTTC. This gives the protein CASSYGRVGQETQYF.

J is TRBJ1-5 and V is TRBV19; TRBD1 aligns across 10 bases. Germline trimming cut 3 bases from V and 7 bases from J; bases unmatched to any gene: 6. This CDR3 spans 15 amino acids. Germline values: CDR1 LNHDA, CDR2 SQIVND (reference sequence). The CDR3, as DNA: TGTGCCAGTAGTATGACGGGGACAGGGGACCAGCCCCAGCATTTT. This sequence encodes CASSMTGTGDQPQHF.

This clone was observed a few times. V is TRBV28 and J is TRBJ1-5; tentative D call: TRBD1 (5 bases). V was clipped by 1 base and J by 6 bases, with 10 bases between them. The CDR3 length is 14 residues. Germline V gives CDR1 MDHEN, CDR2 SYDVKM. DNA for the CDR3: TGTGCCAGCAGTTTATCAGGGCTCGGTCAGCCCCAGCATTTT. This translates into CASSLSGLGQPQHF. Full variable domain (remainder filled in from reference TRBV28 and TRBJ1-5): DVKVTQSSRYLVKRTGEKVFLECVQDMDHENMFWYRQDPGLGLRLIYFSYDVKMKEKGDIPEGYSVSREKKERFSLILESASTNQTSMYLCASSLSGLGQPQHFGDGTRLSIL.

The chain recombines TRBV18 with TRBJ1-4; tentative D call: TRBD1 (6 bases). The ends were cut back, 3 bases at V and 7 bases at J, with 12 bases in the middle. Germline V lookup: CDR1 KGHSH, CDR2 LQKENI. The CDR3 extends over 14 amino acids. The CDR3 is CASSPGQGGEKLFF. The DNA for the CDR3 is TGTGCCAGCTCACCGGGCCAAGGGGGTGAAAAACTGTTTTTT.

This chain uses TRBV11-2 with TRBJ1-4, with TRBD1 as a possible D gene (5 bases). Germline CDR1 SGHAT, CDR2 FQNNGV. The ends were cut back, 0 bases at V and 13 bases at J, with 15 bases in the middle. The CDR3 totals 14 residues. The CDR3 DNA reads TGTGCCAGCAGCTTAGACCCCCAGATGGGGCTACTGTTTTTT. Its translation is CASSLDPQMGLLFF.

The chain combines TRBV21-1 with TRBJ2-7; the D call of TRBD2 is as the table states it, not checked on the DNA. TRBV21-1 is termed a pseudogene. The CDR3 is 17 residues long. Written as DNA, the CDR3 is TGTGCCAGCAGCGCCCGGACTAGCGGGAGGGCTATCTACGAGCAGTACTTC. The encoded protein is CASSARTSGRAIYEQYF.

The count of this clone is one. The rearrangement uses TRBV29-1 and TRBJ2-1; TRBD2 agrees at 7 bases. The CDR3 extends over 11 amino acids. Germline CDR1 and CDR2: SQVTM and ANQGSEA. V shed 7 bases and J 15 bases; nucleotides not matched to a gene: 12. DNA of the CDR3: TGCAGCGCCCCTTTGGGGGGGAATGGGTTCTTC. Translated, it gives CSAPLGGNGFF.

This chain joins TRBV2 and TRBJ1-2; D possibly corresponds to TRBD1 (5 bases). The ends were cut back, 2 bases at V and 4 bases at J, with 17 bases in the middle. This CDR3 contains 16 residues. CDR1 is SNHLY, CDR2 FYNNEI, per germline. CDR3 in amino acids: CASSESPGQLTYGYTF. The CDR3 DNA reads as TGTGCCAGCAGTGAAAGCCCTGGACAACTTACCTATGGCTACACCTTC.

This sequence joins TRBV9 and TRBJ1-6; D might be TRBD1 (5 bases). This CDR3 has 14 amino acids. V was cut by 0 bases and J by 9 bases, with 10 bases left in between. Looked up from germline, CDR1 is SGDLS and CDR2 is YYNGEE. CDR3 region: CASSVAGETSPLHF. CDR3 coding DNA: TGTGCCAGCAGCGTAGCGGGGGAGACTTCACCCCTCCACTTT.

The chain links TRBV25-1 to TRBJ2-5, with no clear D. The germline V gene encodes CDR1 MGHDK and CDR2 SYGVNS. Trimming took 7 bases from V and 5 from J, leaving 14 bases between them. CDR3 length: 13 amino acids. Here the CDR3 DNA reads TGTGCCAGCACCCGGCTAGACGAGGAGACCCAGTACTTC. Translating it yields CASTRLDEETQYF.

V is TRBV6-5 and J is TRBJ2-5; 12 bases fit TRBD2. The CDR3 has 15 residues. With 6 bases clipped from V and 6 bases from J, the junction kept 8 bases outside the gene matches. Germline V lookup: CDR1 MNHEY, CDR2 SVGAGI. The CDR3: CASRLAGGRGKTQYF. In nucleotides, the CDR3 is TGTGCCAGCAGACTAGCGGGAGGTCGTGGGAAGACCCAGTACTTC.

The V call is TRBV7-2, the J call TRBJ1-5; TRBD1 agrees at 8 bases. Per germline, CDR1 SGHTA and CDR2 FQGNSA. This CDR3 comprises 14 residues. Trimming took 8 bases from V and 3 from J; bases not matched to a gene: 6. The CDR3 reads CASQQGGPNQPQHF. CDR3 nucleotide sequence: TGTGCCAGCCAACAGGGGGGTCCCAATCAGCCCCAGCATTTT.

The V call is TRBV7-9, the J call TRBJ2-1, with 10 bases identical to TRBD2. Per the germline V gene, CDR1 is SEHNR and CDR2 is FQNEAQ (reference sequence). The CDR3 loop spans 15 amino acids. J was trimmed by 10 bases and V by 7 bases; bases with no gene match: 13. The CDR3 loop reads CASTSPSGSSGEQFF. The CDR3 DNA reads as TGTGCCAGCACTTCGCCTAGCGGGAGTAGTGGGGAGCAGTTCTTC. The full variable domain, in which reference TRBV7-9 and TRBJ2-1 provide the parts outside the CDR3, is DTGVSQNPRHKITKRGQNVTFRCDPISEHNRLYWYRQTLGQGPEFLTYFQNEAQLEKSRLLSDRFSAERPKGSFSTLEIQRTEQGDSAMYLCASTSPSGSSGEQFFGPGTRLTVL.

This clone was counted only a few times. The gene calls are TRBV5-1 and TRBJ2-3; 9 bases map to TRBD1. CDR3 length equals 15 residues. In germline, CDR1 is SGHRS, CDR2 YFSETQ. The trim removed 4 bases at V and 4 bases at J, leaving 7 bases unmatched. CDR3 region: CASSLGQGAADTQYF. CDR3 nucleotides: TGCGCCAGCAGCCTGGGACAGGGTGCAGCAGATACGCAGTATTTT. Full variable domain (missing parts from reference TRBV5-1 and TRBJ2-3): KAGVTQTPRYLIKTRGQQVTLSCSPISGHRSVSWYQQTPGQGLQFLFEYFSETQRNKGNFPGRFSGRQFSNSRSEMNVSTLELGDSALYLCASSLGQGAADTQYFGPGTRLTVL.

This chain joins TRBV6-1 and TRBJ2-5, with a weak D call TRBD1 (6 bases). CDR3 length: 13 amino acids. Trimming shortened V by 6 bases and J by 5 bases, and 13 bases separated the two germline ends. The germline V gene has CDR1 MNHNS and CDR2 SASEGT. For the CDR3, the DNA is TGTGCCAGCAGGGATACAGGGTTGGAGACCCAGTACTTC. It yields the protein CASRDTGLETQYF.

This clone has just a few counts. The genes are TRBV6-5 and TRBJ1-4; 8 bases line up with TRBD1. Germline CDR1 reads MNHEY; CDR2 reads SVGAGI. V was pared by 0 bases and J by 8 bases, with 5 bases of the junction left unmatched. This CDR3 is built from 15 residues. CDR3: CASSYSQGAREKLFF. As DNA, the CDR3 is TGTGCCAGCAGTTACTCCCAGGGGGCGAGGGAAAAACTGTTTTTT.

The V call is TRBV6-5, the J call TRBJ1-2; possibly TRBD1 for D (5 bases). The germline V gene encodes CDR1 MNHEY and CDR2 SVGAGI. The CDR3 runs to 14 residues. With 5 bases removed from V and 4 bases from J, the gap between germline ends came to 14 bases. The CDR3 here is CASSPAGETYGYTF. The CDR3 coding sequence is TGTGCCAGCAGTCCTGCGGGGGAGACCTATGGCTACACCTTC.

The chain recombines TRBV21-1 with TRBJ2-7; the D segment call TRBD2 is taken from the table without a DNA check. TRBV21-1 is a pseudogene locus. The length of the CDR3 is 16 residues. The CDR3 DNA reads TGTGCCAGCAGCAAAAGGCTAGCGGGGCCGTCCTACGAGCAGTACTTC. Protein product: CASSKRLAGPSYEQYF.

The V and J genes are TRBV5-1 and TRBJ2-1, with D possibly TRBD2 on 5 matching bases. Germline V gene sequence: CDR1 SGHRS, CDR2 YFSETQ. The CDR3 totals 13 residues. The V end lost 2 bases, the J end lost 9 bases, and 12 bases lay between the germline ends. The CDR3 nucleotides are TGCGCCAGCAGCTTCGGGGAAGAAGGTGAGCAGTTCTTC. Amino acid sequence: CASSFGEEGEQFF.

The chain carries TRBV19 and TRBJ1-1; no firm D call. The ends were cut back, 1 base at V and 0 bases at J, with 6 bases in the middle. The CDR3 contains 14 residues. Germline CDR1 reads LNHDA; CDR2 reads SQIVND (reference sequence). The DNA of the CDR3 is TGTGCCAGTAGTATAGTAGAGATGAACACTGAAGCTTTCTTT. Translation: CASSIVEMNTEAFF.

The J gene is TRBJ2-6, the V gene TRBV5-1, with D perhaps TRBD2 (6 bases). V lost 5 bases and J 4 bases, leaving 7 bases between the germline ends. The germline V gene encodes CDR1 SGHRS and CDR2 YFSETQ. The CDR3 contains 13 residues. The CDR3 nucleotides are TGCGCCAGCAGGGAGGGGGGGGCCAACGTCCTGACTTTC. It yields the protein CASREGGANVLTF.

This rearrangement joins TRBV7-2 to TRBJ2-3; TRBD1 is a possible D gene (6 bases). Germline V gene lookup returns CDR1 SGHTA and CDR2 FQGNSA. V was trimmed by 5 bases and J by 4 bases, leaving 19 bases between them. The CDR3 has 16 residues. CDR3 protein: CASSPEGTLRADTQYF. For the CDR3, the DNA is TGTGCCAGCAGCCCTGAGGGGACACTTCGGGCAGATACGCAGTATTTT.

This rearrangement joins TRBV18 to TRBJ2-2; D unresolved. This CDR3 is 13 amino acids long. Germline V gene sequence: CDR1 KGHSH, CDR2 LQKENI. V was cut by 1 base and J by 6 bases, with 6 bases left in between. CDR3 coding DNA: TGTGCCAGCTCACCACGAGCCCCCGGGGAGCTGTTTTTT. This translates into CASSPRAPGELFF.

This chain joins TRBV6-5 and TRBJ1-2; D is possibly TRBD1 (5 bases). This CDR3 has 14 residues. CDR1 and CDR2 from the germline V gene are MNHEY and SVGAGI. V lost 5 bases and J 1 base, leaving 11 bases between the germline ends. This chain's CDR3 is CASSNNRLNYGYTF. DNA of the CDR3: TGTGCCAGCAGTAACAACAGGCTTAACTATGGCTACACCTTC.